The 23 T cell receptor beta chains presented below share a single source sample, sequenced in a study of Graves' ophthalmopathy and Graves' hyperthyroidism. Amplification of TCR beta CDR3 regions used RNA transcripts. Amplification began with first-round RT-PCR using HTBI primers, then second-round multiplex PCR was performed. From the multiplex PCR reads, TCRdb called clonotypes with MiXCR, one entry per CDR3 protein. The table has about 410,000 distinct CDR3 sequences, approximately 16% seen once; the top ten hold 1.6%. The material sequenced was peripheral blood. The receptors were gathered from a woman between 18 and 29 years old with Graves' ophthalmopathy.

This clonotype was recorded at least ten times. The chain joins TRBV28 to TRBJ1-6; a weak D match, TRBD1 (6 bases). Trimming removed 6 bases from V and 12 bases from J, with 12 bases in between. This CDR3 has 12 residues. CDR1 and CDR2 from the germline V gene are MDHEN and SYDVKM. The CDR3 DNA is TGTGCCAGCAGAATTAAGGGGGGACCCCTCCACTTT. It codes for CASRIKGGPLHF.

This clonotype showed up many times. The rearrangement links TRBV6-5 to TRBJ1-1; D gene unclear. Germline-derived CDR1 and CDR2 are MNHEY and SVGAGI. The CDR3 runs to 14 residues. V shed 2 bases and J shed 2 bases, with 9 bases lying between them. The CDR3 protein is CASSYDDPNTEAFF. In DNA form, the CDR3 reads TGTGCCAGCAGTTACGACGATCCAAACACTGAAGCTTTCTTT.

This clonotype was seen a few times. The chain joins TRBV30 to TRBJ1-6, with unresolved D. V gave up 3 bases and J gave up 5 bases, with 8 bases separating them. Germline V CDR1 and CDR2: GTSNPN, SVGIG (reference sequence). This CDR3 spans 13 amino acids. The CDR3 bases are TGTGCCTGGAGAGGGAACAATAATTCACCCCTCCACTTT. This sequence encodes CAWRGNNNSPLHF.

This clonotype came up a few times. V usage is TRBV12-3 or TRBV12-4 and J usage is TRBJ1-1, with TRBD1 matching over 9 bases. After removal of 5 bases from V and 4 bases from J, the junction contained 5 bases not matched to a gene. The CDR3 sequence is 14 residues long. The CDR3 nucleotides read TGTGCCAGCAGTGCGGGGACAGGGAGCACTGAAGCTTTCTTT. As protein: CASSAGTGSTEAFF.

This clonotype was counted ten times or more. This sequence joins TRBV29-1 and TRBJ1-1; D uncertain. The CDR3 runs to 13 residues. Germline lookup yields CDR1 SQVTM and CDR2 ANQGSEA. The V gene lost 4 bases and the J gene lost 0 bases, with 9 bases spanning the gap. The CDR3 region is CSVGLAVNTEAFF. In DNA, the CDR3 is TGCAGCGTTGGTCTCGCCGTGAACACTGAAGCTTTCTTT. The full variable domain, with the rest looked up from reference TRBV29-1 and TRBJ1-1, is SAVISQKPSRDICQRGTSLTIQCQVDSQVTMMFWYRQQPGQSLTLIATANQGSEATYESGFVIDKFPISRPNLTFSTLTVSNMSPEDSSIYLCSVGLAVNTEAFFGQGTRLTVV.

This clonotype was seen repeatedly, ten times or more. The J gene is TRBJ2-7, the V gene TRBV24-1, with TRBD2 matching 8 bases. CDR1 is KGHDR and CDR2 is SFDVKD in the germline V gene. The CDR3 totals 16 residues. V lost 2 bases, J lost 4 bases, and 9 bases stayed unmatched. CDR3 nucleotide sequence: TGTGCCACCAGTGATTGGAAAAGCGGGAGACCATACGAGCAGTACTTC. Translating gives CATSDWKSGRPYEQYF.

This clonotype has at least ten counts. Since a much larger clone is just one base distant, this may be a read error. The V call is TRBV6-2 or TRBV6-3, the J call TRBJ2-7; maybe TRBD2 (6 bases). The CDR3 has 20 amino acids. Looked up from germline, CDR1 is MNHEY and CDR2 is SVGEGT. The V end lost 0 bases, the J end lost 0 bases, and 24 bases lay between the germline ends. CDR3 nucleotide sequence: TGTGCCAGCAGTTACTCGATTCCTGGACTATCGAACTCCCGCTCCTACGAGCAGTACTTC. Encoded protein: CASSYSIPGLSNSRSYEQYF.

This clonotype was observed at least ten times. It is unclear where the CDR3 begins or ends on the DNA, so no DNA is shown, and the CDR3 is as TCRdb lists it. The chain links TRBV28 to TRBJ2-7; the D call in the table, TRBD2, was not verified against the DNA. Germline values: CDR1 MDHEN, CDR2 SYDVKM. The CDR3 adds up to 17 amino acids, both ends counted. The CDR3 sequence: CASSFLAGEGHPYEQYF.

J is TRBJ1-5 and V is TRBV28, with D perhaps matching TRBD1 (6 bases). From germline, CDR1 is MDHEN and CDR2 SYDVKM. The CDR3 sequence is 15 residues long. V was cut by 7 bases and J by 0 bases, with 13 bases left in between. Here the CDR3 reads CASIAQGSSNQPQHF. The CDR3 coding sequence is TGTGCCAGCATCGCGCAGGGGAGTAGCAATCAGCCCCAGCATTTT.

This clonotype has a count of ten or more. The chain couples TRBV9 to TRBJ2-2, with 10 bases aligning to TRBD2. The CDR3 has 17 residues. V trimming: 0 bases; J trimming: 3 bases; junction bases outside the gene matches: 5. CDR1 is SGDLS, CDR2 YYNGEE, per germline. The CDR3 loop reads CASSVAKRGGDTGELFF. DNA of the CDR3: TGTGCCAGCAGCGTAGCGAAGCGGGGGGGCGACACCGGGGAGCTGTTTTTT.

This clonotype was seen at least ten times. V is TRBV5-6 and J is TRBJ2-7; D uncertain. Germline CDR1 and CDR2: SGHDT and YYEEEE. V was cut by 6 bases and J by 2 bases, with 15 bases left in between. The CDR3 covers 14 residues. In nucleotides, the CDR3 is TGTGCCAGCACCGTCGACGGAATACCCTACGAGCAGTACTTC. This gives the protein CASTVDGIPYEQYF.

This clonotype was detected ten times or more. The chain recombines TRBV6-1 with TRBJ1-1; D possibly corresponds to TRBD1 (6 bases). V lost 3 bases and J 1 base, leaving 12 bases between the germline ends. This CDR3 is built from 15 residues. Germline values: CDR1 MNHNS, CDR2 SASEGT. The chain's CDR3 is CASSETGGANTEAFF. CDR3 nucleotides: TGTGCCAGCAGTGAGACTGGGGGGGCGAACACTGAAGCTTTCTTT.

This clonotype was seen ten or more times. The rearrangement joins TRBV5-1 to TRBJ2-2; D not resolved. The CDR3 covers 15 residues. Germline assignment: CDR1 SGHRS and CDR2 YFSETQ. V shed 0 bases and J shed 6 bases, with 12 bases lying between them. The CDR3 here is CASSLAGPGAGELFF. The CDR3 DNA sequence: TGCGCCAGCAGCTTGGCAGGTCCAGGCGCCGGGGAGCTGTTTTTT.

V is TRBV28 and J is TRBJ1-5; D is undetermined. The CDR3 has 11 residues. Trimming stripped 6 bases from V and 4 bases from J, with 4 bases between. Germline V gives CDR1 MDHEN, CDR2 SYDVKM. In DNA form, the CDR3 reads TGTGCCAGCAGCACAAATCAGCCCCAGCATTTT. As protein: CASSTNQPQHF.

In its sample, this clonotype was seen many times. V and J are TRBV28 and TRBJ1-3; TRBD1 matches 7 bases. The V gene end was trimmed by 5 bases and the J gene end by 1 base; junction bases not matched to a gene: 8. The CDR3 totals 16 residues. Germline CDR1 reads MDHEN; CDR2 reads SYDVKM. CDR3 in amino acids: CASSPVDRASGNTIYF. The CDR3 bases are TGTGCCAGCAGTCCAGTCGACAGGGCGTCTGGAAACACCATATATTTT.

This clonotype was recorded at least ten times. V gene TRBV4-3 combines with J gene TRBJ2-5, with D maybe TRBD2 (6 bases). V lost 3 bases and J lost 1, with 12 bases in between. CDR3 size: 15 residues. Germline CDR1 and CDR2: LGHNA and YSLEER. CDR3 region: CASSHLGGSQETQYF. CDR3 in DNA: TGCGCCAGCAGCCACCTGGGGGGTTCCCAAGAGACCCAGTACTTC.

CDR3: CASSADPGETQYF. As DNA, the CDR3 is TGTGCCAGCAGTGCAGACCCGGGAGAGACCCAGTACTTC. The genes are TRBV6-1 and TRBJ2-5; no clear D. This CDR3 region has 13 residues. V was pared by 4 bases and J by 4 bases, with 10 bases between. The germline gives CDR1 MNHNS, CDR2 SASEGT.

This rearrangement joins TRBV11-2 to TRBJ1-5; 9 bases fit TRBD1. The length of the CDR3 is 16 residues. Per the germline V gene, CDR1 is SGHAT and CDR2 is FQNNGV. The V gene end was trimmed by 2 bases and the J gene end by 2 bases; junction bases not matched to a gene: 4. CDR3 in amino acids: CASSLRGDRGNQPQHF. The CDR3 bases are TGTGCCAGCAGCTTAAGGGGGGACAGGGGCAATCAGCCCCAGCATTTT.

This clonotype was observed many times. The rearrangement uses TRBV6-2 or TRBV6-3 and TRBJ1-5, with D tentatively TRBD1 (5 bases). The germline V and J ends were trimmed by 5 bases and 2 bases, with 7 bases remaining between them. The germline CDR1 and CDR2 sequences are MNHEY and SVGEGT. CDR3 size: 13 residues. The CDR3 DNA reads TGTGCCAGCAGTCGGGACGGCAATCAGCCCCAGCATTTT. It encodes CASSRDGNQPQHF.

This clonotype has at least ten counts. The V gene is TRBV28, the J gene TRBJ2-7; the D is unclear. Germline CDR1 MDHEN, CDR2 SYDVKM. The CDR3 contains 16 residues. V lost 5 bases and J lost 3, with 20 bases in between. The CDR3 spells CASSPLKGPGDYEQYF. For the CDR3, the DNA is TGTGCCAGCAGTCCCCTAAAAGGGCCTGGGGACTACGAGCAGTACTTC.

The chain carries TRBV28 and TRBJ1-2; the D gene is possibly TRBD1 (6 bases). V lost 7 bases and J lost 6, with 15 bases in between. The germline V gene has CDR1 MDHEN and CDR2 SYDVKM. The CDR3 totals 13 residues. The CDR3 is CASTLEGVDGYTF. CDR3 sequence (DNA): TGTGCCAGCACCTTAGAGGGGGTAGATGGCTACACCTTC.

The gene calls are TRBV20-1 and TRBJ2-5; tentatively, D is TRBD1 (5 bases). V was pared by 0 bases and J by 3 bases, with 14 bases between. This CDR3 has 15 residues. Germline assignment: CDR1 DFQATT and CDR2 SNEGSKA (reference sequence). CDR3 bases: TGCAGTGCTAGAGATCTGGGGCGCGGAGAAGAGACCCAGTACTTC. This gives the protein CSARDLGRGEETQYF.

This clonotype has a count of ten or more. The rearrangement links TRBV20-1 to TRBJ2-7; D unclear. The CDR3 has 15 residues. V was shortened by 0 bases and J by 2 bases, with 14 bases between the two germline ends. Germline V CDR1 and CDR2: DFQATT, SNEGSKA (reference sequence). The CDR3 nucleotides read TGCAGTGCTAGAGATCCGGGCTCTTACACCTACGAGCAGTACTTC. It yields the protein CSARDPGSYTYEQYF.